The rows below give T cell receptor beta chains drawn from one sample of a study of OX40 agonist ivuxolimab in advanced cancers. Libraries were prepared by immunoSEQ multiplex PCR; TCRdb keeps only in-frame clonotypes and omits some of them. In the table there are 50,000 or so clones, roughly 89% of which are singletons. Sequenced material: CD4+ or CD8+ T cells sorted from blood, taken in a trial of the OX40 agonist ivuxolimab. The receptors shown here come from an adult with an advanced solid tumor such as melanoma, head and neck, liver or kidney cancer. CDR3s include the opening cysteine and the closing phenylalanine or tryptophan. A D gene is named only where the DNA matches it firmly. The size entry is marked missing in some rows and otherwise reads once, few, many or a size class.

D,size,V,J,CDR3,DNA
.,.,TRBV11-2,TRBJ1-2,CASSLDLSQGWYYGYTF,TGTGCCAGCAGCTTAGACCTATCCCAGGGGTGGTACTATGGCTACACCTTC
.,.,TRBV6-5,TRBJ1-2,CASSSLLGEGTYGYTF,TGTGCCAGCAGTTCCCTCCTAGGGGAGGGGACCTATGGCTACACCTTC
.,medium-sized,TRBV4-1,TRBJ2-3,CASSQEVIYPRQYF,TGCGCCAGCAGCCAAGAAGTCATTTATCCAAGGCAGTATTTT
.,.,TRBV28,TRBJ1-1,CASSLVNANTEAFF,TGTGCCAGCAGTTTGGTTAACGCGAACACTGAAGCTTTCTTT
TRBD1,.,TRBV7-3,TRBJ1-2,CASSLNGDRANYGYTF,TGTGCCAGCAGCTTGAACGGGGACAGAGCTAACTATGGCTACACCTTC
TRBD2,.,TRBV11-2,TRBJ2-3,CASSGAGGPDTQYF,TGTGCCAGCTCTGGGGCGGGAGGGCCGGATACGCAGTATTTT
.,once,TRBV10-3,TRBJ2-1,CAILHLGAGYNEQFF,TGTGCCATCTTACATTTGGGGGCGGGCTACAATGAGCAGTTCTTC
.,.,TRBV6-5,TRBJ1-3,CASREFASGNTIYF,TGTGCCAGCAGGGAGTTTGCCTCTGGAAACACCATATATTTT
TRBD2,.,TRBV14,TRBJ2-1,CASSHREVSYNEQFF,TGTGCCAGCAGCCATCGGGAGGTCTCCTACAATGAGCAGTTCTTC
.,.,TRBV7-6,TRBJ2-3,CASSSLTGETVTDTQYF,TGTGCCAGCAGCTCATTGACAGGCGAGACCGTCACAGATACGCAGTATTTT
.,.,TRBV5-1,TRBJ2-5,CASSFTDYQETQYF,TGCGCCAGCAGCTTCACCGACTACCAAGAGACCCAGTACTTC
.,.,TRBV7-6,TRBJ1-4,CASSLGGVGEKLFF,TGTGCCAGCAGCTTAGGGGGAGTTGGTGAAAAACTGTTTTTT
TRBD1,.,TRBV5-6,TRBJ1-1,CASSLWGSGTEDDTEAFF,TGTGCCAGCAGCTTGTGGGGTTCTGGGACAGAGGACGACACTGAAGCTTTCTTT
.,.,TRBV7-2,TRBJ2-7,CASSPESGYGDEQYF,TGTGCCAGCAGCCCCGAGTCAGGGTACGGGGACGAGCAGTACTTC
.,.,TRBV28,TRBJ2-7,CASSHPGHGIYEQYF,TGTGCCAGCAGCCATCCGGGACACGGAATATACGAGCAGTACTTC
.,.,TRBV11-2,TRBJ1-5,CASAQGYSNQPQHF,TGTGCCAGCGCTCAGGGTTATAGCAATCAGCCCCAGCATTTT
TRBD2,.,TRBV5-4,TRBJ2-2,CASSPPAGTSGVTDTGELFF,TGTGCCAGCAGCCCACCAGCCGGGACTAGCGGGGTAACGGACACCGGGGAGCTGTTTTTT
.,.,TRBV7-7,TRBJ2-1,CASSLVTSTYNEQFF,TGTGCCAGCAGCTTAGTAACTAGTACCTACAATGAGCAGTTCTTC
TRBD1,.,TRBV5-1,TRBJ2-5,CASSFDLTGGQETQYF,TGCGCCAGCAGCTTTGATCTGACAGGGGGACAAGAGACCCAGTACTTC
.,once,TRBV29-1,TRBJ1-2,CSVGGMGYGYTF,TGCAGCGTCGGGGGTATGGGCTATGGCTACACCTTC
TRBD2,.,TRBV28,TRBJ2-1,CASSLEGLAVYNEQFF,TGTGCCAGCAGTTTAGAGGGACTAGCGGTTTACAATGAGCAGTTCTTC
.,.,TRBV9,TRBJ2-2,CASRGTGELFF,TGTGCCAGCAGAGGGACCGGGGAGCTGTTTTTT
TRBD1,.,TRBV27,TRBJ1-2,CASSPTDRGNYGYTF,TGTGCCAGCAGTCCGACCGACAGGGGGAACTATGGCTACACCTTC
.,.,TRBV13,TRBJ2-2,CASSSRQVSNTGELFF,TGTGCCAGCAGCTCCAGACAGGTATCGAACACCGGGGAGCTGTTTTTT
.,.,TRBV7-9,TRBJ2-5,CASSPFQGGGETQYF,TGTGCCAGCAGTCCTTTTCAGGGGGGAGGAGAGACCCAGTACTTC
TRBD2,once,TRBV27,TRBJ2-1,CASSSLTSGLLDEQFF,TGTGCCAGCAGTTCCCTCACTAGCGGGCTTTTAGATGAGCAGTTCTTC
.,.,TRBV7-9,TRBJ1-6,CASSPSSYNSPLHF,TGTGCCAGCAGCCCCTCGTCCTATAATTCACCCCTCCACTTT
.,.,TRBV29-1,TRBJ2-3,CSVEPKYGGTDTQYF,TGCAGCGTTGAACCAAAATACGGGGGCACAGATACGCAGTATTTT
TRBD1,.,TRBV9,TRBJ2-7,CASSPIGTANSYEQYF,TGTGCCAGCAGTCCAATTGGGACAGCAAACTCCTACGAGCAGTACTTC
.,.,TRBV7-2,TRBJ2-1,CASSLKGLDEQFF,TGTGCCAGCAGCTTAAAGGGATTGGATGAGCAGTTCTTC
TRBD1,few,TRBV19,TRBJ1-1,CASAQGANTEAFF,TGTGCCAGTGCTCAGGGGGCAAACACTGAAGCTTTCTTT
.,few,TRBV11-2,TRBJ2-2,CASSPPPDRPNTGELFF,TGTGCCAGCAGCCCGCCTCCCGACCGACCAAACACCGGGGAGCTGTTTTTT
TRBD2,once,TRBV2,TRBJ2-1,CASSETLTGTSGRDSYNEQFF,TGTGCCAGCAGTGAAACTCTAACCGGGACTAGCGGGAGAGACTCTTACAATGAGCAGTTCTTC
.,.,TRBV2,TRBJ1-6,CASFGRSYNSPLHF,TGTGCCAGCTTTGGAAGGTCCTATAATTCACCCCTCCACTTT
.,.,TRBV11-2,TRBJ2-1,CASSLALASNEQFF,TGTGCCAGCAGCTTAGCCTTGGCAAGCAATGAGCAGTTCTTC
TRBD1,.,TRBV2,TRBJ1-2,CASITVGQGDGYTF,TGTGCCAGCATTACGGTAGGACAGGGAGATGGCTACACCTTC
.,.,TRBV7-3,TRBJ1-1,CASSSTGHPEAFF,TGTGCCAGCAGCTCCACAGGGCATCCTGAAGCTTTCTTT
.,.,TRBV9,TRBJ2-1,CASSARVMNEQFF,TGTGCCAGCAGCGCCAGGGTGATGAATGAGCAGTTCTTC
.,.,TRBV9,TRBJ1-2,CASSFDRIHGYTF,TGTGCCAGCAGCTTCGACAGGATCCATGGCTACACCTTC
TRBD1,.,TRBV25-1,TRBJ1-1,CASSGTSGQGSLNTEAFF,TGTGCCAGCAGTGGAACGTCGGGACAGGGAAGTTTGAACACTGAAGCTTTCTTT
.,.,TRBV6-5,TRBJ2-3,CASSYSPGGSTDTQYF,TGTGCCAGCAGTTACTCGCCGGGCGGTAGCACAGATACGCAGTATTTT
TRBD2,.,TRBV7-2,TRBJ2-1,CASSTSGLAGANEQFF,TGTGCCAGCAGCACCTCGGGACTAGCGGGAGCAAATGAGCAGTTCTTC
.,.,TRBV6-5,TRBJ1-4,CASSYRDRSYNEKLFF,TGTGCCAGCAGTTACAGGGACCGTTCCTATAATGAAAAACTGTTTTTT
TRBD2,.,TRBV4-3,TRBJ2-3,CASSPTSGHTDTQYF,TGCGCCAGCAGCCCGACTAGCGGGCACACAGATACGCAGTATTTT
.,.,TRBV27,TRBJ1-1,CASSQIMNTEAFF,TGTGCCAGCAGTCAGATAATGAACACTGAAGCTTTCTTT
TRBD1,.,TRBV14,TRBJ2-7,CASSQGPGTGDYEQYF,TGTGCCAGCAGCCAAGGCCCCGGGACAGGCGACTACGAGCAGTACTTC
.,.,TRBV27,TRBJ2-4,CASSPGHIQYF,TGTGCCAGCAGTCCCGGACATATTCAGTACTTC
.,once,TRBV19,TRBJ2-1,CASSIPITPSYNEQFF,TGTGCCAGTAGTATCCCTATTACCCCCTCCTACAATGAGCAGTTCTTC
.,.,TRBV9,TRBJ2-5,CASSVDGGTGETQYF,TGTGCCAGCAGCGTAGACGGAGGGACTGGGGAGACCCAGTACTTC
.,medium-sized,TRBV11-2,TRBJ2-5,CASSLLVGGLTETQYF,TGTGCCAGCAGCTTATTAGTGGGGGGGCTGACGGAGACCCAGTACTTC
TRBD2,.,TRBV11-2,TRBJ2-1,CASSLPQVSGLTLDEQFF,TGTGCCAGCAGCTTACCCCAGGTTAGCGGGCTTACATTAGATGAGCAGTTCTTC
.,.,TRBV7-3,TRBJ2-7,CASSYDGYEQYF,TGTGCCAGCAGTTACGACGGGTACGAGCAGTACTTC
.,.,TRBV7-6,TRBJ2-5,CASSLTPGGRETQYF,TGTGCCAGCAGCTTAACGCCGGGGGGCAGGGAGACCCAGTACTTC